The 20 T cell receptor beta chains below all came from one sample that was sequenced in a study of blood T cell repertoires in COVID-19. Clones were read by immunoSEQ multiplex PCR, and TCRdb kept only the in-frame ones, dropping some. The sample lists about 350,000 clones, 85% to 90% occurring once. Sequenced material: peripheral blood. All receptors come from a woman in her 70s with COVID-19, enrolled during active disease.

The chain joins TRBV29-1 to TRBJ2-2; perhaps TRBD2 as D (5 bases). Germline CDR1 and CDR2: SQVTM and ANQGSEA. The CDR3 has 11 residues. With 5 bases removed from V and 5 bases from J, the gap between germline ends came to 6 bases. DNA for the CDR3: TGCAGCGTTAGGAGGACCGGGGAGCTGTTTTTT. As protein: CSVRRTGELFF.

This rearrangement joins TRBV11-3 to TRBJ2-1, with 8 positions matching TRBD1. Trimming removed 0 bases from V and 4 bases from J; junction bases left unmatched: 5. Germline CDR1 and CDR2: SGHNT and YENEEA. There are 16 residues in the CDR3. CDR3: CASSLEGTGLYNEQFF. The DNA for the CDR3 is TGTGCCAGCAGCTTAGAAGGGACAGGCCTATACAATGAGCAGTTCTTC.

This CDR3 reads CASSFRGVLSSYEQYF. The DNA of the CDR3 is TGTGCCAGCAGCTTCCGGGGGGTTTTATCATCCTACGAGCAGTACTTC. The chain recombines TRBV5-4 with TRBJ2-7; TRBD2 agrees at 7 bases. The length of the CDR3 is 16 residues. The germline gives CDR1 SGHNT, CDR2 YYREEE (reference sequence). V lost 2 bases, J lost 1 base, and 9 bases stayed unmatched.

The chain carries TRBV19 and TRBJ1-1, with TRBD1 as a possible D gene (5 bases). The germline CDR1 and CDR2 sequences are LNHDA and SQIVND (reference sequence). The ends were cut back, 4 bases at V and 8 bases at J, with 17 bases in the middle. This CDR3 comprises 14 residues. The CDR3 DNA sequence: TGTGCCAGTAGTACCTCCGACAGACCCACCGAAGCTTTCTTT. This codes for CASSTSDRPTEAFF. The variable domain in full, completed from reference TRBV19 and TRBJ1-1, reads DGGITQSPKYLFRKEGQNVTLSCEQNLNHDAMYWYRQDPGQGLRLIYYSQIVNDFQKGDIAEGYSVSREKKESFPLTVTSAQKNPTAFYLCASSTSDRPTEAFFGQGTRLTVV.

This chain joins TRBV18 and TRBJ2-6, with 9 bases aligning to TRBD1. CDR3 length: 19 amino acids. The germline V gene has CDR1 KGHSH and CDR2 LQKENI. V gave up 2 bases and J gave up 0 bases; unmatched junction bases: 8. The CDR3 loop is CASSPWPGTGTSGANVLTF. DNA for the CDR3: TGTGCCAGCTCACCATGGCCAGGGACAGGGACCTCTGGGGCCAACGTCCTGACTTTC.

This chain connects TRBV4-1 to TRBJ2-1, with D perhaps matching TRBD1 (6 bases). The CDR3 is 15 residues long. Per germline, CDR1 MGHRA and CDR2 YSYEKL. The V end was cut by 4 bases, the J end by 6 bases, with 16 bases between. The CDR3 loop reads CASSLQDSDTNEQFF. The CDR3 DNA sequence: TGCGCCAGCAGCCTCCAGGACAGTGATACCAATGAGCAGTTCTTC.

V gene TRBV5-8 combines with J gene TRBJ2-5; perhaps TRBD2 as D (5 bases). Germline values: CDR1 SGHTS, CDR2 YDEGEE. V gave up 0 bases and J gave up 7 bases, with 13 bases separating them. The CDR3 contains 14 residues. The CDR3 sequence is CASSLDVGRVTQYF. DNA for the CDR3: TGTGCCAGCAGCTTGGATGTCGGGCGGGTGACCCAGTACTTC.

The rearrangement links TRBV5-1 to TRBJ1-1, with D maybe TRBD1 (5 bases). The V and J ends lost 0 bases and 4 bases respectively, with 13 bases between them. The CDR3 is 15 residues long. Germline assignment: CDR1 SGHRS and CDR2 YFSETQ. As DNA, the CDR3 is TGCGCCAGCAGCTTGGTAGGGGATTTGGTCACTGAAGCTTTCTTT. This codes for CASSLVGDLVTEAFF. The full variable domain, completed using reference TRBV5-1 and TRBJ1-1, is KAGVTQTPRYLIKTRGQQVTLSCSPISGHRSVSWYQQTPGQGLQFLFEYFSETQRNKGNFPGRFSGRQFSNSRSEMNVSTLELGDSALYLCASSLVGDLVTEAFFGQGTRLTVV.

The chain joins TRBV4-2 to TRBJ1-1; D is perhaps TRBD1 (6 bases). The germline V gene has CDR1 LGHNA and CDR2 YNFKEQ. V was trimmed by 4 bases and J by 0 bases, leaving 18 bases between them. The CDR3 has 17 residues. CDR3 in amino acids: CASSRPQGTYMNTEAFF. The CDR3 region has the DNA TGTGCCAGCAGCCGACCACAGGGTACCTACATGAACACTGAAGCTTTCTTT.

This chain connects TRBV6-5 to TRBJ1-2; 9 bases map to TRBD1. V lost 2 bases to trimming and J lost 2 bases; unmatched junction nucleotides: 3. There are 15 residues in the CDR3. The germline V gene has CDR1 MNHEY and CDR2 SVGAGI. The CDR3 DNA is TGTGCCAGCAGTTACGGGGGGACAGGGAACTATGGCTACACCTTC. It is translated as CASSYGGTGNYGYTF.

The chain couples TRBV13 to TRBJ1-1; TRBD1 aligns across 9 bases. The junction had 2 bases not matched to a gene; V was cut back by 8 bases and J by 1 base. Germline CDR1 and CDR2: PRHDT and FYEKMQ (reference sequence). The CDR3 covers 13 residues. CDR3 loop: CASEDRGNTEAFF. In DNA form, the CDR3 reads TGTGCCAGCGAGGACAGGGGGAACACTGAAGCTTTCTTT.

This chain uses TRBV21-1 with TRBJ2-1; the table's D call TRBD1 went unverified against the DNA. TRBV21-1 is a documented pseudogene. The CDR3 consists of 15 residues. The CDR3 DNA reads as TGTGCCAGCAGCAAAAAGGGCAGGGGGCCCAATGAGCAGTTCTTC. Protein product: CASSKKGRGPNEQFF.

This clone is a singleton in its sample. This chain connects TRBV9 to TRBJ2-3; TRBD2 might be the D (7 bases). The CDR3 contains 16 residues. V lost 3 bases to trimming and J lost 5 bases, with 19 bases between them. Germline-derived CDR1 and CDR2 are SGDLS and YYNGEE. The CDR3 loop is CASSAPREGGEDTQYF. DNA for the CDR3: TGTGCCAGCAGCGCCCCGAGGGAAGGGGGGGAAGATACGCAGTATTTT.

The chain employs TRBV2 and TRBJ1-2; D might be TRBD1 (6 bases). V was clipped by 9 bases and J by 4 bases, with 12 bases between them. The CDR3 contains 12 residues. The germline gives CDR1 SNHLY, CDR2 FYNNEI. The CDR3 nucleotides are TGTGCCAGAACCGGGACACTCTATGGCTACACCTTC. It is translated as CARTGTLYGYTF.

The chain has TRBV13 and TRBJ2-5, with D possibly matching TRBD1 (5 bases). The CDR3 contains 14 residues. CDR1 PRHDT and CDR2 FYEKMQ come from the germline V gene (reference sequence). Trimming pared 2 bases from V and 1 base from J, leaving 8 bases between. The CDR3 loop is CASSLQGVQETQYF. CDR3 bases: TGTGCCAGCAGCTTACAGGGCGTCCAAGAGACCCAGTACTTC. Complete variable domain (other parts from reference TRBV13 and TRBJ2-5): AAGVIQSPRHLIKEKRETATLKCYPIPRHDTVYWYQQGPGQDPQFLISFYEKMQSDKGSIPDRFSAQQFSDYHSELNMSSLELGDSALYFCASSLQGVQETQYFGPGTRLLVL.

V usage is TRBV5-4 and J usage is TRBJ1-6; no definite D call. This CDR3 has 15 amino acids. V lost 4 bases to trimming and J lost 3 bases, with 11 bases between them. Germline CDR1 and CDR2: SGHNT and YYREEE (reference sequence). The CDR3 is CASSDARDYNSPLHF. CDR3 bases: TGTGCCAGCAGCGATGCCCGGGACTATAATTCACCCCTCCACTTT.

The chain employs TRBV27 and TRBJ2-1, with 11 bases matching TRBD2. CDR1 and CDR2 (germline): MNHEY, SMNVEV (reference sequence). The V segment lost 5 bases and the J segment 9 bases; nucleotides outside the gene matches: 18. CDR3 length equals 18 residues. The CDR3 loop is CASSLRFGSSGGPGEQFF. DNA of the CDR3: TGTGCCAGCAGTCTCCGTTTCGGGTCTAGCGGGGGGCCGGGTGAGCAGTTCTTC.

V usage is TRBV18 and J usage is TRBJ2-7, with a tentative D call TRBD2 (5 bases). Trimming stripped 3 bases from V and 4 bases from J, with 19 bases between. CDR3 length equals 16 residues. Germline V gives CDR1 KGHSH, CDR2 LQKENI. CDR3 DNA sequence: TGTGCCAGCTCACCTTCGTCACAGAGGGTAACTTACGAGCAGTACTTC. Its protein is CASSPSSQRVTYEQYF.

This clone appeared a single time. V and J are TRBV6-5 and TRBJ1-2; D is uncertain. The V and J ends lost 0 bases and 7 bases respectively, with 12 bases between them. The CDR3 totals 14 residues. Germline CDR1 is MNHEY and CDR2 is SVGAGI. CDR3: CASSYSMEGGGYTF. CDR3 DNA sequence: TGTGCCAGCAGTTACTCGATGGAAGGAGGTGGCTACACCTTC.

This clone came up a few times. The chain links TRBV6-2 or TRBV6-3 to TRBJ1-1, with a tentative D call TRBD1 (6 bases). This CDR3 has 16 residues. Germline V gene data show CDR1 as MNHEY and CDR2 as SVGEGT. Trimming stripped 6 bases from V and 0 bases from J, with 17 bases between. In DNA form, the CDR3 reads TGTGCCAGCAGCCGCGGACAGAGGGGAATGAACACTGAAGCTTTCTTT. Translation gives CASSRGQRGMNTEAFF.